The 14 T cell receptor beta chains below were found in one sample sequenced in a study of OX40 agonist ivuxolimab in advanced cancers. Clones were read by immunoSEQ multiplex PCR, and TCRdb kept only the in-frame ones, dropping some. This sample has 60,000 to 90,000 clones; around 90% occur once, and the top ten carry approximately 6.2%. Sample: CD4+ or CD8+ T cells sorted from blood, taken in a trial of the OX40 agonist ivuxolimab. These receptors all stem from an adult with an advanced solid tumor such as melanoma, head and neck, liver or kidney cancer.

Comment on this clone: One junction end disagrees with the germline gene, perhaps due to a read error. This chain joins TRBV28 and TRBJ2-7, with TRBD1 matching over 9 bases. The CDR3 is made up of 12 amino acids. Germline V lookup: CDR1 MDHEN, CDR2 SYDVKM. CDR3 protein: CASRNPGQGPHF. The CDR3 bases are TGTGCCAGCAGAAATCCGGGACAGGGTCCCCACTTC. Based on the CDR3 plus reference TRBV28 and TRBJ2-7, the full variable domain is DVKVTQSSRYLVKRTGEKVFLECVQDMDHENMFWYRQDPGLGLRLIYFSYDVKMKEKGDIPEGYSVSREKKERFSLILESASTNQTSMYLCASRNPGQGPHFGPGTRLTVT.

The rearrangement links TRBV5-1 to TRBJ2-7; D is perhaps TRBD1 (6 bases). The CDR3 loop spans 14 amino acids. The germline V gene has CDR1 SGHRS and CDR2 YFSETQ. V lost 4 bases and J lost 1, with 12 bases in between. The chain's CDR3 is CASSDGQTSYEQYF. CDR3 DNA: TGCGCCAGCAGCGACGGACAGACATCCTACGAGCAGTACTTC.

The rearrangement links TRBV11-2 to TRBJ1-6, with D uncertain. Germline V gene lookup returns CDR1 SGHAT and CDR2 FQNNGV. The CDR3 consists of 16 residues. V shed 1 base and J shed 8 bases, with 15 bases lying between them. The CDR3 region has the DNA TGTGCCAGCAGCTTAGTTTCCGGGGTGGGCGATTCACCCCTCCACTTT. The encoded protein is CASSLVSGVGDSPLHF.

V and J are TRBV7-3 and TRBJ1-1; D not certain. The V and J ends lost 1 base and 1 base respectively, with 10 bases between them. The germline V gene encodes CDR1 SGHTA and CDR2 FQGTGA. The CDR3 loop spans 15 amino acids. The DNA of the CDR3 is TGTGCCAGCAGCTTAAGCGGGAGAACGAACACTGAAGCTTTCTTT. Encoded protein: CASSLSGRTNTEAFF.

This chain joins TRBV7-2 and TRBJ1-5; 7 nucleotides agree with TRBD1. CDR1 and CDR2 from the germline V gene are SGHTA and FQGNSA. The V segment lost 4 bases and the J segment 5 bases; nucleotides outside the gene matches: 2. This CDR3 is built from 13 residues. The CDR3 DNA is TGTGCCAGCAGCTATGACAGGGATCAGCCCCAGCATTTT. Translated, it gives CASSYDRDQPQHF.

The chain has TRBV5-1 and TRBJ1-2; 8 bases match TRBD1. The germline gives CDR1 SGHRS, CDR2 YFSETQ. Unmatched junction bases numbered 7, after V lost 4 bases and J lost 5 bases. This CDR3 contains 14 residues. This chain's CDR3 is CASSEDRVQYGYTF. CDR3 DNA: TGCGCCAGCAGCGAGGACAGGGTGCAGTATGGCTACACCTTC.

This clone was detected once. The chain employs TRBV2 and TRBJ1-2; 11 bases are shared with TRBD1. Germline V gene lookup returns CDR1 SNHLY and CDR2 FYNNEI. This CDR3 has 14 amino acids. V dropped 5 bases and J dropped 4; count of bases not matched to a gene: 3. The CDR3 protein is CASSRTGGLYGYTF. CDR3 nucleotides: TGTGCCAGCAGTAGGACAGGGGGCCTCTATGGCTACACCTTC.

The chain combines TRBV7-6 with TRBJ2-1; a possible D gene is TRBD2 (5 bases). Germline CDR1 and CDR2: SGHVS and FNYEAQ. The germline V and J ends were trimmed by 5 bases and 8 bases, with 13 bases remaining between them. The CDR3 has 13 amino acids. The CDR3 region has the DNA TGTGCCAGCAGCCCGAACCTAGCCGATGAGCAGTTCTTC. Amino acids: CASSPNLADEQFF.

This chain uses TRBV2 with TRBJ1-2, with unresolved D. V was cut by 6 bases and J by 0 bases, with 11 bases left in between. Per germline, CDR1 SNHLY and CDR2 FYNNEI. This CDR3 is 14 amino acids long. Here the CDR3 DNA reads TGTGCCAGCAGCAGGAACCTCCCTAACTATGGCTACACCTTC. The encoded protein is CASSRNLPNYGYTF.

The J gene is TRBJ2-2, the V gene TRBV7-8; 11 nucleotides agree with TRBD2. From germline, CDR1 is SGHVS and CDR2 FQNEAQ. With 5 bases clipped from V and 5 bases from J, the junction kept 7 bases outside the gene matches. This CDR3 has 16 amino acids. The CDR3 reads CASSGLAGGGTGELFF. In DNA form, the CDR3 reads TGTGCCAGCAGCGGCTTAGCGGGAGGGGGAACCGGGGAGCTGTTTTTT.

V is TRBV27 and J is TRBJ1-1; 10 bases are shared with TRBD1. V shed 8 bases, J shed 2 bases, and the junction held 5 bases outside the gene matches. This CDR3 comprises 14 residues. CDR1 and CDR2 (germline): MNHEY, SMNVEV (reference sequence). The CDR3 nucleotides are TGTGCCAGCGGCAGACAGGGGGCCAACACTGAAGCTTTCTTT. It specifies CASGRQGANTEAFF.

The V gene is TRBV28, the J gene TRBJ1-3; 8 positions match TRBD1. Looked up from germline, CDR1 is MDHEN and CDR2 is SYDVKM. This CDR3 has 19 amino acids. V was pared by 6 bases and J by 2 bases, with 18 bases of the junction left unmatched. The CDR3 spells CASRFRSTGGTATGNTIYF. The DNA for the CDR3 is TGTGCCAGCAGATTCAGATCTACAGGGGGAACAGCGACTGGAAACACCATATATTTT. The full variable domain, in which reference TRBV28 and TRBJ1-3 provide the parts outside the CDR3, is DVKVTQSSRYLVKRTGEKVFLECVQDMDHENMFWYRQDPGLGLRLIYFSYDVKMKEKGDIPEGYSVSREKKERFSLILESASTNQTSMYLCASRFRSTGGTATGNTIYFGEGSWLTVV.

The V and J genes are TRBV30 and TRBJ1-5; TRBD1 is a possible D gene (5 bases). This CDR3 comprises 15 residues. The V gene's germline CDR1 is GTSNPN and CDR2 SVGIG (reference sequence). V gave up 0 bases and J gave up 5 bases, with 14 bases separating them. The CDR3 DNA reads as TGTGCCTGGAGTGTACGGACACGAGGGGATCAGCCCCAGCATTTT. Translating it yields CAWSVRTRGDQPQHF.

This clone has just one count. The chain links TRBV28 to TRBJ2-7; 14 nucleotides match TRBD2. The junction had 12 bases not matched to a gene; V was cut back by 5 bases and J by 3 bases. The CDR3 is made up of 18 amino acids. Germline V gene data show CDR1 as MDHEN and CDR2 as SYDVKM. The CDR3 bases are TGTGCCAGCAGTGGGACAGGGACTAGCGGGAGCTTCTACTACGAGCAGTACTTC. It specifies CASSGTGTSGSFYYEQYF.